These 12 T cell receptor beta chains were all obtained from the same sample, sequenced in a study of patients and donors after allogeneic stem cell transplantation. TCRdb re-derived calls from the RT-PCR reads in MiXCR, one entry per CDR3 protein. The table has tens of thousands of distinct CDR3 sequences, roughly a third seen once; the top ten hold 76%. Sequenced input: blood, either unsorted or a sorted T cell fraction (not recorded which). These receptors were taken from a human donor who was either an allogeneic HSCT recipient or a stem cell or donor lymphocyte infusion donor (not recorded which). It is not recorded whose cells these are; they may come from a transplant donor.

J is TRBJ2-1 and V is TRBV4-3; 9 nucleotides agree with TRBD1. CDR1 LGHNA and CDR2 YSLEER come from the germline V gene. The CDR3 totals 15 residues. The trim removed 5 bases at V and 7 bases at J, leaving 9 bases unmatched. DNA for the CDR3: TGCGCCAGCAGCGTAGGGACAGGGCTATCGAATGAGCAGTTCTTC. Encoded protein: CASSVGTGLSNEQFF.

J is TRBJ2-7 and V is TRBV14; 7 bases map to TRBD1. The CDR3 consists of 13 residues. The V segment lost 4 bases and the J segment 7 bases; nucleotides outside the gene matches: 7. In germline, CDR1 is SGHDN, CDR2 FVKESK. The CDR3 is CASSLDRSGEQYV. CDR3 in DNA: TGTGCCAGCAGCCTGGACAGGTCCGGGGAGCAGTACGTC.

This chain connects TRBV3-1 to TRBJ2-1, with 12 positions matching TRBD2. After removal of 1 base from V and 5 bases from J, the junction contained 12 bases not matched to a gene. CDR3 length: 19 residues. CDR1 is LGHDT and CDR2 is YNNKEL in the germline V gene (reference sequence). For the CDR3, the DNA is TGTGCCAGCAGCCAAGGAAGTTTTCGGACTAGCGGGGAACACAATGAGCAGTTCTTC. As protein: CASSQGSFRTSGEHNEQFF.

This clonotype occurred a few times. V is TRBV15 and J is TRBJ2-5, with D tentatively TRBD1 (6 bases). The V gene lost 3 bases and the J gene lost 13 bases, with 15 bases spanning the gap. CDR1 LNHNV and CDR2 YYDKDF come from the germline V gene (reference sequence). There are 12 residues in the CDR3. The CDR3 is CATSSFRQEAYF. The CDR3, as DNA: TGTGCCACCAGCAGCTTTAGACAGGAAGCGTACTTC.

The rearrangement joins TRBV5-5 to TRBJ1-2; D is unclear. Between the trimmed V and J ends, which lost 0 bases and 0 bases, there was a span of 9 bases. This CDR3 comprises 15 residues. Germline V gene sequence: CDR1 SGHKS, CDR2 YYEKEE (reference sequence). The CDR3 spells CASSLDGNSNYGYTF. CDR3 bases: TGTGCCAGCAGCTTGGACGGGAATTCTAACTATGGCTACACCTTC.

The chain employs TRBV12-3 or TRBV12-4 and TRBJ2-5; no reliable D call. The CDR3 has 14 residues. With 5 bases removed from V and 5 bases from J, the gap between germline ends came to 15 bases. CDR3 bases: TGTGCCAGCAGTCCATGGGGTCTTAGGGAGACCCAGTACTTC. Amino acids: CASSPWGLRETQYF.

In its sample, this clonotype was seen a few times. This chain joins TRBV30 and TRBJ1-1, with D perhaps TRBD1 (6 bases). The germline V gene encodes CDR1 GTSNPN and CDR2 SVGIG (reference sequence). The V end lost 1 base, the J end lost 1 base, and 10 bases lay between the germline ends. The CDR3 has 14 residues. CDR3 nucleotide sequence: TGTGCCTGGAGTGCCTGGACAGCGAACACTGAAGCTTTCTTT. Protein sequence: CAWSAWTANTEAFF.

This clonotype rates as large. This rearrangement joins TRBV6-2 or TRBV6-3 to TRBJ2-2, with 9 bases identical to TRBD2. V shed 0 bases and J 4 bases; nucleotides not matched to a gene: 9. Germline V CDR1 and CDR2: MNHEY, SVGEGT. The CDR3 runs to 18 residues. The DNA of the CDR3 is TGTGCCAGCAGTTACTCTCCCTTAGCGGGAGCTATCACCGGGGAGCTGTTTTTT. Its translation is CASSYSPLAGAITGELFF.

In DNA form, the CDR3 reads TGTGCCAGCAGCCCTCCTAGCGGGAGCGCAGATACGCAGTATTTT. Amino acids: CASSPPSGSADTQYF. J is TRBJ2-3 and V is TRBV7-7; 10 bases align to TRBD2. CDR1 SSHAT and CDR2 FNYEAQ come from the germline V gene (reference sequence). The length of the CDR3 is 15 residues. The V segment lost 5 bases and the J segment 4 bases; nucleotides outside the gene matches: 6.

Only a few counts were recorded for this clonotype. V gene TRBV29-1 combines with J gene TRBJ1-2; D is unresolved. V dropped 0 bases and J dropped 7 bases, with 15 bases sitting between them. Germline lookup yields CDR1 SQVTM and CDR2 ANQGSEA. The CDR3 loop spans 14 amino acids. The CDR3 sequence: CSVEDTGRSRGYTF. The CDR3 DNA reads TGCAGCGTTGAAGATACGGGAAGATCTCGTGGCTACACCTTC.

This chain uses TRBV28 with TRBJ2-7; 7 positions match TRBD1. The CDR3 contains 17 residues. Germline CDR1 MDHEN, CDR2 SYDVKM. V lost 5 bases to trimming and J lost 4 bases; unmatched junction nucleotides: 17. In DNA form, the CDR3 reads TGTGCCAGCAGTCCCCGACAGGGAATACTCCTACTTTACGAGCAGTACGTC. Its translation is CASSPRQGILLLYEQYV.

This chain links TRBV4-3 with TRBJ2-1; D uncertain. The CDR3 runs 13 residues. CDR1 and CDR2 from the germline V gene are LGHNA and YSLEER. V gave up 1 base and J gave up 10 bases, with 11 bases separating them. This CDR3 is CASSQVVAREQFF. CDR3 nucleotides: TGCGCCAGCAGCCAAGTTGTAGCTAGGGAGCAGTTCTTC.